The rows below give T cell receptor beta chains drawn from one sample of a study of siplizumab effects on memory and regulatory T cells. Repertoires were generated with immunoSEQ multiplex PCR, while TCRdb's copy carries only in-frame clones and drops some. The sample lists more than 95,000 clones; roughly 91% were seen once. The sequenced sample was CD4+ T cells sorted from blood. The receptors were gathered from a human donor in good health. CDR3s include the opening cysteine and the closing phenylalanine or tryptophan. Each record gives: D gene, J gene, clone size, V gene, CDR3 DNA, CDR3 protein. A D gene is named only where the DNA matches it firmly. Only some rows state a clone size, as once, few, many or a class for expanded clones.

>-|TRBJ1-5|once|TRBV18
TGTGCCAGCTCACCACAACCTACGGGGGTCCCTTATAGCAATCAGCCCCAGCATTTT
CASSPQPTGVPYSNQPQHF
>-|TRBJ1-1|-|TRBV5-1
TGCGCCAGCAGCTTGGTTCGTTCAGGGGTCAACACTGAAGCTTTCTTT
CASSLVRSGVNTEAFF
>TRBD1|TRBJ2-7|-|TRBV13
TGTGCCAGCAGCTTAAACGGCCAGGGGGCTTACGAGCAGTACTTC
CASSLNGQGAYEQYF
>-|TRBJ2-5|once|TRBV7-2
TGTGCCAGCAGCTCCTCGATCGGAGAGACCCAGTACTTC
CASSSSIGETQYF
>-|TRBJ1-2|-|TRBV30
TGTGCCTGGAGTCCCTTCACCTATGGCTACACCTTC
CAWSPFTYGYTF
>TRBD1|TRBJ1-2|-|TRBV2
TGTGCCAACCGAAGGGGACAGGGGCGGTCCTATGGCTACACCTTC
CANRRGQGRSYGYTF
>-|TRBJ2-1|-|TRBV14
TGTGCCAGCAGCCGGAGGGTCAATGAGCAGTTCTTC
CASSRRVNEQFF
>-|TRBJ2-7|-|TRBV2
TGTGCCAGCAGTGAAGGATCGGCAGGGCCCTTAGGAGAGCAGTACTTC
CASSEGSAGPLGEQYF
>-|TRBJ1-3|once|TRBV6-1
TGTGCCAGCAGTGACGGGATCTCTGGAAACACCATATATTTT
CASSDGISGNTIYF
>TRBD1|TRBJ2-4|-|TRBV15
TGTGCCACCAGCAGAGAGCGACAGGGGGCTGACAAAAACATTCAGTACTTC
CATSRERQGADKNIQYF
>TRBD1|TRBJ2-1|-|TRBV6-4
TGTGCCAGCGTGTCTGAACCGGGACAGGCTCGCAATGAGCAGTTCTTC
CASVSEPGQARNEQFF
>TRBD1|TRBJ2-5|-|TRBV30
TGTGCCTGGAGTGTAGGGCCAGGGGGCGAGACCCAGTACTTC
CAWSVGPGGETQYF
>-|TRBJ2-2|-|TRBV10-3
TGTGCCATCAGACCCCAGGACAGGAACACCGGGGAGCTGTTTTTT
CAIRPQDRNTGELFF
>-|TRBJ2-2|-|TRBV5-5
TGTGCCAGCAGCTTGGTAGCTGGCACCGGGGAGCTGTTTTTT
CASSLVAGTGELFF
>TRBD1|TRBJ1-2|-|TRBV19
TGTGCCAGTAGTACGGACAGGGTTCCCTATGGCTACACCTTC
CASSTDRVPYGYTF
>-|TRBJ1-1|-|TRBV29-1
TGCAGCGTTGAGACGAGAACTGAAGCTTTCTTT
CSVETRTEAFF
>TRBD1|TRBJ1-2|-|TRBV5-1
TGCGCCAGCAGCTCGAAACAGGGGGCGGTTGTTGATGGCTACACCTTC
CASSSKQGAVVDGYTF
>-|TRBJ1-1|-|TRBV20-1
TGCAGTGCCACCGGGCCTCCCGGTGATTTCTTT
CSATGPPGDFF
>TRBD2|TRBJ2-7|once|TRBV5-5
TGTGCCAGCAGCTTCGCTAGCGGGAGTTACGAGCAGTACTTC
CASSFASGSYEQYF
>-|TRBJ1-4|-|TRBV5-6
TGTGCCAGCAGCTTGGGGAGAGGTGAAAAACTGTTTTTT
CASSLGRGEKLFF
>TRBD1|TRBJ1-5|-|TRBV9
TGTGCCAGCAGCGCGACAGGGGGCTCGTCCCAGCATTTT
CASSATGGSSQHF
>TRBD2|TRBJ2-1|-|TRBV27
TGTGCCAGCAGTTTCCTGACTAGCGGGAGCTGGGGTCATGAGCAGTTCTTC
CASSFLTSGSWGHEQFF
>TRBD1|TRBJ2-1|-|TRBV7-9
TGTGCCAGCAGCCTCTACCCCCGGACAGGGTGGTTGCATGAGCAGTTCTTC
CASSLYPRTGWLHEQFF
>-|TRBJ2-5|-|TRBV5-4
TGTGCCAGCAGCTTGGAAGGTGCCATCGGGACCCAGTACTTC
CASSLEGAIGTQYF
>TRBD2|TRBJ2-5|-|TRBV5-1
TGCGCCAGCAGCTTGTCTAGCGGGGGCCCAGAGACCCAGTACTTC
CASSLSSGGPETQYF
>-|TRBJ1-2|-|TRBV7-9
TGTGCCAGCAGCCCCCGGGGGGGTTTTGTAATAAGTGGCTACACCTTC
CASSPRGGFVISGYTF
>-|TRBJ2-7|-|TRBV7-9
TGTGCCAGCAGCTTAGTAGTCTCGGGAACCCACGAGCAGTACTTC
CASSLVVSGTHEQYF
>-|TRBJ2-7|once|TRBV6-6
TGTGCCAGCAGCAATAAGGCCCCCTACGAGCAGTACTTC
CASSNKAPYEQYF
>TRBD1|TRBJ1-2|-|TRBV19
TGTGCCAGTAGTTGGGACAGGGGATCAGGTGGCTACACCTTC
CASSWDRGSGGYTF
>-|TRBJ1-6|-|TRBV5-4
TGTGCCAGCAGCCCTGTTCATGAGAATTCACCCCTCCACTTT
CASSPVHENSPLHF
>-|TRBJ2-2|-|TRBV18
TGTGCCAGCTCACCAAGGTGGTTCTCTAACACCGGGGAGCTGTTTTTT
CASSPRWFSNTGELFF
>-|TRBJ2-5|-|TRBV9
TGTGCCAGCAGCGTAGCAGCGGGCAACCAAGAGACCCAGTACTTC
CASSVAAGNQETQYF
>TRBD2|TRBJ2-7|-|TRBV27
TGTGCCAGCAGTCCCCTTTCCGGACTAGCGGGAATTACCCCCTACGAGCAGTACTTC
CASSPLSGLAGITPYEQYF
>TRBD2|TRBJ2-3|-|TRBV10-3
TGTGCCATCAGTGACCCGACTAGCGGGCCGAGCACAGATACGCAGTATTTT
CAISDPTSGPSTDTQYF
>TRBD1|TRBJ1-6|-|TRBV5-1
TGCGCCAGCAGCTCGACGACAGGGTCGGGTTCACCCCTCCACTTT
CASSSTTGSGSPLHF
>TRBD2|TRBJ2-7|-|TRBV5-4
TGTGCCAGCAGCTTGGAGCTAGCGGCTACCTACGAGCAGTACTTC
CASSLELAATYEQYF
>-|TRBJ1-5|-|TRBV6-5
TGTGCCAGCAGTGGGCAGGGAAGAGAGCCCCAGCATTTT
CASSGQGREPQHF
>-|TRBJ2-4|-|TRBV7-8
TGTGCCAGCAGCCCCGTCCCCCAGGTAGCCAAAAACATTCAGTACTTC
CASSPVPQVAKNIQYF
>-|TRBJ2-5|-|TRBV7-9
TGTGCCAGCGGCCTGGGGGAGACCCAGTACTTC
CASGLGETQYF
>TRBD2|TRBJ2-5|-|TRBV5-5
TGTGCCAGCAGCAAAGTAGCGGGAGGGGAAGAGACCCAGTACTTC
CASSKVAGGEETQYF
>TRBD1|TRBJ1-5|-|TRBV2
TGTGCCAGCAGAGAGGACAGGGGGCTCGGCAATCAGCCCCAGCATTTT
CASREDRGLGNQPQHF
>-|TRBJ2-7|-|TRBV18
TGTGCCAGCTCACCACTTAGGGACATCTACGAGCAGTACTTC
CASSPLRDIYEQYF
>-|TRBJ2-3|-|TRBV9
TGTGCCAGCAGCGTGGGTAGGCCAGATACGCAGTATTTT
CASSVGRPDTQYF
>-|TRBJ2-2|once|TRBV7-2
TGTGCCAGCAGCCGTATGCTCACCGGGGAGCTGTTTTTT
CASSRMLTGELFF